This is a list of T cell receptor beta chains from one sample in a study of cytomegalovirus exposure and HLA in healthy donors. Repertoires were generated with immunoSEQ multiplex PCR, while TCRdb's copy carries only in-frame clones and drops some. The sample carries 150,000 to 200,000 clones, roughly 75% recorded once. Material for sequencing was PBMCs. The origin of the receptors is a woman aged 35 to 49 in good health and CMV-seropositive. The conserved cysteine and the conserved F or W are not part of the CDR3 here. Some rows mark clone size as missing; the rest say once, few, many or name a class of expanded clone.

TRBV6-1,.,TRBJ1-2,ASSAMGGWGYT
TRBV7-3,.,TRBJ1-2,ASSLTREESRT
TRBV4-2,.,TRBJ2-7,ASSQLAGKAYEQY
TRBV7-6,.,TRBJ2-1,ASSPRQGAMSEQF
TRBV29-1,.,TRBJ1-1,SVEDPYRGSPEAF
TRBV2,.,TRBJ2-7,ASSPDRGSNEQY
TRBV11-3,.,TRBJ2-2,ASSLGQGNTGELF
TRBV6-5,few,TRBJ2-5,ASSSNRETQY
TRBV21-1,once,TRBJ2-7,ASPSGCSYEQY
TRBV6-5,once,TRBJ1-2,ASSRDWTDHGYT
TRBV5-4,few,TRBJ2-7,ASSLTGARGDEQY
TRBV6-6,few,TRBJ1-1,ASRRQWNTEAF
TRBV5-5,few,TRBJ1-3,ASSTGIDSGNTIY
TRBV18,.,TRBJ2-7,ASSPPLAGSEQY
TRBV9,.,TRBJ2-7,ASSVLAAGEQY
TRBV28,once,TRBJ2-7,ASSFGLGGEQY
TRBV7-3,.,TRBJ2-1,ASSSSGTSGDEQF
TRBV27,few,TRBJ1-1,ASRRQGMNTEAF
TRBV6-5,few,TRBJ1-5,ASSFSRLGNQPQH
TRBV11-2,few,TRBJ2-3,ASSPDYRVRDTQY
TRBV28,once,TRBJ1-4,ASSPNRATNEKLF
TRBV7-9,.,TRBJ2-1,ASSFAGLAGGKHNEQF
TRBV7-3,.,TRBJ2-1,ASSPIAGGVYNEQF
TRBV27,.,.,ASSLDSYSYEQY
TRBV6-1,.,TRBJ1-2,ASSESWGVTGYT